What follows are 9 T cell receptor beta chains derived from one specimen sequenced in a study of T cells in narcolepsy. Data came from immunoSEQ multiplex PCR; TCRdb stores just in-frame clones and leaves some out. The repertoire holds some 25,000 clones, with roughly four fifths as singletons. The sequenced material came from CD45RA- memory CD4+ T cells from PBMCs. Every receptor here comes from a human donor with narcolepsy.

CDR3 bases: TGTGCCAGCAGTTCACAAGGGGCCCTTAATTCACCCCTCCACTTT. Translation gives CASSSQGALNSPLHF. This chain links TRBV6-5 with TRBJ1-6, with D possibly TRBD1 on 5 matching bases. Germline CDR1 reads MNHEY; CDR2 reads SVGAGI. The CDR3 spans 15 residues. With 4 bases removed from V and 6 bases from J, the gap between germline ends came to 13 bases.

The CDR3 DNA reads as TGCGCCAGCAGCTTGGGAACAGGGACAGGGCTTAACACTGAAGCTTTCTTT. This encodes CASSLGTGTGLNTEAFF. The chain carries TRBV5-1 and TRBJ1-1; 9 bases map to TRBD1. Unmatched junction bases numbered 8, after V lost 0 bases and J lost 2 bases. Germline V gene data show CDR1 as SGHRS and CDR2 as YFSETQ. The CDR3 totals 17 residues.

This chain connects TRBV6-1 to TRBJ1-5; D unresolved. V lost 11 bases to trimming and J lost 2 bases, with 16 bases between them. This CDR3 is built from 14 residues. Germline values: CDR1 MNHNS, CDR2 SASEGT. The CDR3 region has the DNA TGTGCCTTGGGCGGGTCGGGAGGCAATCAGCCCCAGCATTTT. Its protein is CALGGSGGNQPQHF.

This clone is a singleton in its sample. The CDR3 reads CASSVGINGNQPQHF. CDR3 bases: TGTGCCAGCAGCGTAGGTATTAATGGGAATCAGCCCCAGCATTTT. The gene calls are TRBV9 and TRBJ1-5; D is ambiguous. Germline assignment: CDR1 SGDLS and CDR2 YYNGEE. V was clipped by 0 bases and J by 4 bases, with 11 bases between them. The CDR3 consists of 15 residues.

The rearrangement uses TRBV7-9 and TRBJ2-3; 7 nucleotides agree with TRBD1. CDR1 SEHNR and CDR2 FQNEAQ come from the germline V gene (reference sequence). Trimming at V came to 4 bases and at J to 0 bases, leaving 10 bases not matched to a gene. The CDR3 runs 17 residues. The CDR3 loop is CASSSPGTARSTDTQYF. CDR3 bases: TGTGCCAGCAGCTCGCCTGGGACAGCCCGTAGCACAGATACGCAGTATTTT.

This chain uses TRBV11-3 with TRBJ1-6; the D is unclear. The CDR3 is 14 residues long. The germline V gene encodes CDR1 SGHNT and CDR2 YENEEA. The V end lost 3 bases, the J end lost 9 bases, and 12 bases lay between the germline ends. The CDR3 reads CASSLDGGSSPLHF. The CDR3 DNA follows: TGTGCCAGCAGCTTGGACGGAGGTAGTTCACCCCTCCACTTT.

The V call is TRBV10-1, the J call TRBJ2-5; the match to TRBD2 covers 7 bases. The J call may be mistaken, given a closer DNA end match to TRBJ2-7. The germline CDR1 and CDR2 sequences are WNHNN and SYGVQD (reference sequence). The CDR3 spans 14 residues. CDR3 region: CASSEAGVLNEQYF. CDR3 sequence (DNA): TGCGCCAGCAGTGAGGCGGGAGTGTTAAACGAGCAGTACTTC.

This clone was seen only a few times. V usage is TRBV6-1 and J usage is TRBJ2-3; the D is unclear. Trimming took 0 bases from V and 4 from J, leaving 14 bases between them. CDR1 MNHNS and CDR2 SASEGT come from the germline V gene. CDR3 length: 16 amino acids. The CDR3 loop reads CASSEAAWRQADTQYF. CDR3 sequence (DNA): TGTGCCAGCAGTGAAGCGGCTTGGCGGCAGGCAGATACGCAGTATTTT.

The CDR3 DNA reads as TGTGCCAGCAGTCCAGACGTAGCGGGGGGCCCAGGTGAGCAGTTCTTC. Residues: CASSPDVAGGPGEQFF. The chain combines TRBV7-2 with TRBJ2-1; TRBD2 agrees at 10 bases. The V gene end was trimmed by 6 bases and the J gene end by 9 bases; junction bases not matched to a gene: 14. In germline, CDR1 is SGHTA, CDR2 FQGNSA. The CDR3 spans 16 residues.